The subject of this entry is one T cell receptor (beta chain). This record comes from a study of shared T cell receptors in the human thymus. Germline-derived CDR1 and CDR2 are MDHEN and SYDVKM. The CDR3 length is 18 residues. J lost 7 bases, V lost 1 base, and 15 bases had no gene match. Profiled with immunoSEQ multiplex PCR; TCRdb holds only in-frame clones, not every one. The sample records 700,000 or so clones, roughly 88% being singletons. This sample also belongs to another study, concerning human thymus T cells. That work adds: V and J genes seemed to be used with bias in thymic and blood repertoires. Related research described thymic repertoires that were highly overlapping among unrelated individuals.

The chain joins TRBV28 to TRBJ2-5; 10 bases line up with TRBD2. This receptor was identified in a girl less than two years old with a congenital heart defect. Sequencing input: thymocytes. CDR3 in DNA: TGTGCCAGCAGTTTATCTTCTACTAAGCGGGGGGGGGAAGGGACCCAGTACTTC. The encoded protein is CASSLSSTKRGGEGTQYF.